This is a list of T cell receptor beta chains from one sample in a study of CD8 T cells in Susac syndrome. TCRdb fed the immunoSEQ multiplex PCR reads into MiXCR, producing one record per CDR3 protein. The sample yields 170,000 or so distinct CDR3 sequences, 90% to 97% seen once. The sequencing sample was made of CD4+ T cells from PBMCs. The receptors were sampled from a human donor with Susac syndrome. Both conserved end residues are part of each CDR3. A D gene is named only where the DNA matches it firmly. Rows give clone size only sometimes, using once, few, many, or a class for an expanded clone.

once | TRBJ2-6 | TRBV6-1 | TRBD1 | TGTGCCAGCAGGACGACCCGGGACAGGGTATCTGGGGCCAACGTCCTGACTTTC | CASRTTRDRVSGANVLTF
. | TRBJ1-2 | TRBV7-2 | . | TGTGCCAGCAGCTTCGACACCCACGGCTATGGCTACACCTTC | CASSFDTHGYGYTF
. | TRBJ1-4 | TRBV20-1 | . | TGCAGTGCTAGAGGCTCTCGGGACCTTGAAAAACTGTTTTTT | CSARGSRDLEKLFF
. | TRBJ1-6 | TRBV2 | . | TGTGCCAGCAGCCTAGGGCATACGGTTCAAAATTCACCCCTCCACTTT | CASSLGHTVQNSPLHF
. | TRBJ2-2 | TRBV3-1 | . | TGTGCCAGCAGCCAATGGGGGACCGGGGAGCTGTTTTTT | CASSQWGTGELFF
. | TRBJ2-3 | TRBV10-3 | . | TGTGCCATCAGTGTCCAGGTCACAGATACGCAGTATTTT | CAISVQVTDTQYF
. | TRBJ1-1 | TRBV29-1 | . | TGCAGCGTTGAAGAATTCTGGCCCAACACTGAAGCTTTCTTT | CSVEEFWPNTEAFF
. | TRBJ1-1 | TRBV12-3/TRBV12-4 | . | TGTGCCAGCAGTTTATTAGGGCTGAACACTGAAGCTTTCTTT | CASSLLGLNTEAFF
few | TRBJ2-7 | TRBV29-1 | . | TGCAGCGTTGTTTATGGGCTAGGTGGCGAGCAGTACTTC | CSVVYGLGGEQYF
. | TRBJ2-1 | TRBV5-1 | TRBD2 | TGCGCCAGCAGCTTATTTCGGGAGGTTGTCTACAATGAGCAGTTCTTC | CASSLFREVVYNEQFF
. | TRBJ2-1 | TRBV3-1 | . | TGTGCCAGCAGCCAAGATTCGGACAAGTACAATGAGCAGTTCTTC | CASSQDSDKYNEQFF
. | TRBJ2-7 | TRBV9 | TRBD1 | TGTGCCAGCAGCGTAGGGTGGACAGGGGCTGGCTCCTACGAGCAGTACTTC | CASSVGWTGAGSYEQYF
. | TRBJ2-7 | TRBV27 | . | TGTGCCAGCAGTTTTGACAGAACCTACGAGCAGTACTTC | CASSFDRTYEQYF
. | TRBJ2-7 | TRBV29-1 | . | TGCAGCGTTGGGCGGGACAGTGGTACCTACGAGCAGTACTTC | CSVGRDSGTYEQYF
. | TRBJ2-7 | TRBV5-4 | . | TGTGCCAGCAGCGATCTTGTCTCCTACGAGCAGTACTTC | CASSDLVSYEQYF
once | TRBJ1-2 | TRBV7-2 | TRBD1 | TGTGCCAGCAGCTTAGTGACAGGGGGCGTCTCTGGCTACACCTTC | CASSLVTGGVSGYTF
. | TRBJ1-2 | TRBV21-1 | . | TGTGCCAGCAGCAAAGATGTCCATGGCTACACCTTC | CASSKDVHGYTF
few | TRBJ2-3 | TRBV7-2 | . | TGTGCCAGCAGCCAGGACCGCACAGATACGCAGTATTTT | CASSQDRTDTQYF
once | TRBJ2-5 | TRBV2 | TRBD2 | TGTGCCAGCAGTGGGCTAGCGGGAGCAACCCAGTACTTC | CASSGLAGATQYF
. | TRBJ1-3 | TRBV7-2 | TRBD1 | TGTGCCAGCAGCTACTTGGGACAGGGTGGCTCTGGAAACACCATATATTTT | CASSYLGQGGSGNTIYF
once | TRBJ2-6 | TRBV2 | . | TGTGCCAGCATGGCGACTGGGGCCAACGTCCTGACTTTC | CASMATGANVLTF
. | TRBJ2-5 | TRBV5-4 | TRBD2 | TGTGCCAGCAGCTTGGAATTCGGACTAGCGGGGGGGCTCCACGAGACCCAGTACTTC | CASSLEFGLAGGLHETQYF
. | TRBJ1-1 | TRBV20-1 | . | TGCAGTGCTCCCCGGGGGAACACTGAAGCTTTCTTT | CSAPRGNTEAFF
. | TRBJ2-7 | TRBV12-3/TRBV12-4 | . | TGTGCCAGCAGTTTAGCCAGGGGCGCCTACGAGCAGTACTTC | CASSLARGAYEQYF
. | TRBJ1-6 | TRBV5-4 | . | TGTGCCAGCAGCGTCGGTATTAGGTCCTATAATTCACCCCTCCACTTT | CASSVGIRSYNSPLHF
. | TRBJ2-7 | TRBV2 | . | TGTGCCAGCAGTGGAGGGGCGGTAACCTACGAGCAGTACTTC | CASSGGAVTYEQYF
. | TRBJ1-2 | TRBV5-4 | TRBD1 | TGTGCCAGCAGCCTGGGACAGGGAAACTATGGCTACACCTTC | CASSLGQGNYGYTF
once | TRBJ2-2 | TRBV4-3 | TRBD2 | TGCGCCAGCAGCCAGTCTACGGGACTAGCGGGATCGGCGGCCGGGGAGCTGTTTTTT | CASSQSTGLAGSAAGELFF
once | TRBJ2-7 | TRBV29-1 | . | TGCAGCGCTGGAGGGGGTGTCTGGGACGAGCAGTACTTC | CSAGGGVWDEQYF